This T cell receptor beta chain was recovered during a study of T cells in Graves' hyperthyroidism and ophthalmopathy. Whole-study findings and limits: Ophthalmopathy could be told apart from stable hyperthyroidism with a 13 V-J model.

There are a few counts of this clonotype. What it binds is unknown. The definition of stable Graves' hyperthyroidism was no ophthalmopathy progression within 18 months. Exclusion of a patient resulted from uncontrolled infection, other autoimmune disease, pregnancy or lactation. This CDR3 spans 11 amino acids. CDR1 and CDR2 from the germline V gene are SGHTA and FQGTGA. RNA transcripts gave rise to amplified TCR beta CDR3 regions. Using the HTBI primer set, a first-round RT-PCR was run on the TCR CDR3. TCRdb re-called the multiplex PCR reads with MiXCR, one entry per CDR3 protein. Of around 800,000 distinct CDR3 sequences listed, 38% are singletons.

The V and J genes are TRBV7-3 and TRBJ2-7; D tentatively fits TRBD1 or TRBD2 (5 bases each). The better agreement between TRBJ2-1 and the DNA end casts doubt on the J call. Sequenced: blood. The source is a man aged 18-30 years with Graves' hyperthyroidism. In DNA, the CDR3 is TGTGCCAGCAGAAGGGACCCTGAGCAGTTCTTC. It encodes CASRRDPEQFF.